This TCR beta chain was captured by sequencing in a study of cytomegalovirus exposure and HLA in healthy donors (TCRdb year 2017). Describing the broader study: In an earlier analysis of approximately 640 of the donors, 250 to 350 Gb of sequence data and about 110 million unique TCR beta sequences from approximately 180 million T cells were reported. An early release covering roughly 600 HLA-typed donors comprised approximately 300 gigabases of sequencing data and 85 million to 100 million unique TCR sequences. The genetic ancestry cluster associated with self-reported Caucasian donors included roughly four fifths of the roughly 380 genotyped donors. The study aimed to test whether signatures of past pathogen exposure could be identified by cataloging public T cell receptors. The study profiled the T cell repertoires of under 700 subjects by immunosequencing and related them to cytomegalovirus serostatus. Along with the approximately 620-subject first cohort, a separate validation cohort of around 120 different subjects was used. To predict cytomegalovirus infection status, the study brought together high-throughput TCR immunosequencing, statistical association of individual TCRs with disease status, and machine learning. A later analysis re-analyzed previously published TCR beta repertoires from about 600 donors and added high-resolution HLA genotyping to study TCR occurrence patterns. Rather than using new phenotypic data, the later analysis identified candidate immune exposures from TCR beta sequences and from how often those sequences occurred across donors. To decide whether each TCR beta V gene segment behaved as functional or pseudogenic, an earlier analysis of nearly 600 of the donors relied on high-throughput TCR beta sequencing. Donor age, sex, ethnicity and CMV serostatus were compiled alongside the repertoire data. In a later genetic analysis, genome-wide SNP genotypes for about 55% of the roughly 700 donors were used, and that subset was treated as a discovery cohort. Every discovery cohort repertoire had been produced on one sequencing platform. HLA typing covered class I and class II loci at four-digit resolution. The number of donors typed differed by locus, with roughly 620-640 for A, B, C, DRB1 and DQB1, roughly 520 for DQA1, nearly 610 for DPA1, and some 450 for DPB1. A handful of DR-DQ haplotypes were handled as single units for association and clustering because linkage in the cohort was strong. Among about 410 genotyped donors of the cohort, an average of about 240,000 unique TCR beta nucleotide sequences was sequenced per donor, of which 15% to 20% were non-productive.

Receptor amplification or capture employed the immunoSEQ multiplex PCR assay. A mixture of 60 forward primers for TCR Vbeta segments and 13 reverse primers for TCR Jbeta segments was used in the multiplex PCR. Amplification of the CDR3 region of rearranged TCR beta genes was performed with a multiplex PCR assay on genomic DNA. The amplified TCR beta libraries were sequenced on the Illumina HiSeq System as 87-base-pair reads. Turning to the authors' computational methods: Across the 500 to 750 repertoires, a later analysis counted some 81 million unique TCR beta chains, approximately 12 million of which were shared by at least two donors. Raw reads were error-corrected and collapsed into unique sequences by a nearest-neighbor algorithm in which closely related sequences were merged to remove PCR and sequencing errors. V, D and J gene segments were assigned by aligning CDR3 sequences to IMGT reference sequences. For a sequence to be retained, a match of at least six nucleotides was required to both a V gene segment and a J gene segment. A rearrangement was called productive if the CDR3 had no stop codons and remained in frame with V and J, and every other rearrangement was called non-productive. Following IMGT convention, CDR3 was defined as the stretch from the second conserved V-encoded cysteine up to the conserved J-encoded phenylalanine. In an earlier analysis of more than 550 of the donors, sequences lacking an unambiguous match to a single V gene segment were excluded. In an earlier analysis of more than 500 of the donors, a V segment was called functional when productive rearrangements were above 56.7%, and segregating when the standard deviation between donors exceeded 5%. To diagnose cytomegalovirus status from the catalog of TCR beta chain sequences, a statistical classification framework was built. In a later analysis, TCR nucleotide sequences were compared against IMGT/GENE-DB human TR gene sequences so that V and J genes could be assigned. Using the TCRdist pipeline, a later analysis assigned CDR3 sequences along with most-parsimonious VDJ recombination scenarios. In a later analysis, each TCR beta chain was defined by its CDR3 amino acid sequence together with its V-gene family, and reads lacking a unique V-gene family were excluded. A later analysis removed 600 or so highly shared, low-generation-probability nucleotide sequences to deal with suspected cross-contamination and a sequencing artifact. In a later analysis, a clonal expansion index for each public chain was calculated from normalized within-repertoire ranks of inferred template counts. In a later analysis, generation probabilities were computed using a VDJ recombination model fitted to out-of-frame rearrangements, and the results were checked against IGoR. Hypergeometric tests were used in a later analysis to score TCR-TCR, TCR-HLA and TCR-CMV co-occurrence, with a repertoire-size bias correction applied to the TCR pairs. False discovery rates were estimated in a later analysis by permuting HLA or CMV assignments 20 times. In a later analysis, co-occurring TCRs were grouped with DBSCAN, and TCRdist sequence similarity was added when clustering was performed within HLA-allele-positive subsets. Repertoires with fewer than 30,000 or more than 120,000 public chains, plus five repertoires with anomalous nucleotide sharing, were excluded from co-occurrence clustering. TCRdb carries this immuneACCESS record with in-frame sequences only. Its versions omit some clonotypes, under half of them owing to an unresolved V gene in the studies checked, with the rest unexplained. That table gives V, J and clone size, and the DNA gave D and trimming. The table for this sample lists some 86,000 clones; about 85% of them were counted only once. The top ten hold approximately 14% of the sample.

Trimming removed 6 bases from V and 3 bases from J; the gene matches leave 8 bases unexplained. Its CDR3 holds 15 amino acids, cysteine through phenylalanine. Only CDR3 DNA remains: 45 bases, in frame from the first base. The germline V gene sets CDR1 to LGHNT and CDR2 to FRNRAP. Concerning this clone itself: Its antigen remains unidentified. Base qualities are not provided; no much larger clone lies one nucleotide away.

In total, more than 500 healthy bone marrow donors made up the cohort. All cohort members were sampled while nominally healthy, although unrecorded immune exposures were likely present. The donor was CMV seropositive and belonged to the group of about 290 seropositive cohort members. A peripheral blood sample was provided by each donor, and peripheral blood mononuclear cells were used for TCR beta sequencing. The Qiagen DNeasy Blood Extraction Kit was used to extract genomic DNA from the blood cell samples. Points the paper makes about the study in general: A further reported finding was that TCR beta sequences accurately predicted the HLA-A and HLA-B alleles for most subjects in the first cohort. Some IMGT-functional V segments, including TRBV6-2 and TRBV6-3, could not be told apart with the 87-base-pair reads, so those segments were excluded. When HLA alleles, especially DR and DQ, strongly co-occurred, TCR associations were difficult to assign to individual alleles. Immune exposure information for the cohort was limited to CMV serostatus. The sequencing pipeline was judged likely to have produced a cluster of highly shared sequence variants as a technical artifact. The cohort was sequenced for TCR beta chains only, and without alpha or paired-chain data the features that could be detected were limited. According to a later genetic analysis, donors in an Asian-associated ancestry cluster had fewer N-insertions in productive TCRs than the approximately 700-donor mean. In a later genetic analysis, a missense DCLRE1C variant was associated with V-gene and J-gene trimming of TCR beta chains, and the association was replicated in an independent cohort. The presence/absence analyses assumed that sequencing depth was roughly uniform across donors, and that assumption may not be true. In the study, 150 to 200 TCR beta chains were listed as associated with cytomegalovirus. Correlated functional status among segregating V segments might reflect linkage disequilibrium, but an unknown experimental factor could not be ruled out. In a later analysis, HLA-associated TCR beta chains were found to be more clonally expanded and to have lower generation probabilities than equally common non-associated chains. Because HLA typing was missing for some donors at each locus, association tests included only the typed subset. In an earlier analysis of around 500 of the donors, most TCR beta V segments appeared in productive rearrangements about 87% or about 30% of the time, broadly matching IMGT annotations. In a later analysis, most CMV-associated TCR beta chains were found to appear HLA-restricted, with HLA associations seemingly driven largely by CMV exposure. The authors suggested that the approach could potentially be extended to other disease states and immunological phenotypes. According to a later analysis, TCR association rates differed among HLA loci, with DRB1 alleles showing the most associated TCRs and HLA-C alleles showing the fewest. The earlier analysis of 587 of the donors excluded some 15 rarely observed V segments, including chromosome 9 orphons, because counts were too low. A later analysis reported that several top co-occurrence clusters appeared linked to parvovirus B19, influenza, CMV and Epstein-Barr virus. While some public TCRs were present in many individuals, most TCR sequences turned up only very rarely across donors. At a false discovery rate of 0.05, a later analysis linked about 17,000 TCR beta sequences to specific HLA alleles. Cytomegalovirus status was reported to be diagnosed by the classifier with high specificity and sensitivity in both the original and validation cohorts. A few of the identified cytomegalovirus-associated TCR beta chains were confirmed in vitro to be specific for cytomegalovirus antigens.

The chain employs TRBV12-5 and TRBJ1-1; 9 of the junction bases match TRBD1. The clonotype was recovered from a woman in her thirties or forties in good health and CMV-seropositive. Specimen: PBMCs. The sequence in DNA is TGTGCTAGTGGAGGGGACAGGGCTGAGGACACTGAAGCTTTCTTT. Its protein reads: CASGGDRAEDTEAFF.